The T cell receptor (beta chain) described here comes from a study of T-cell reconstitution after alpha-beta-depleted transplantation in children. Unique molecular identifiers were built into the TCRbeta library. TCRdb re-analysed the PCR reads in MiXCR, keeping a single row per CDR3 protein. The data show a few hundred thousand distinct CDR3 sequences, under 30% seen once. This clonotype was seen a few times. The target antigen is unknown. General study points: T-cell numbers and diversity one year post-transplant derived largely from freshly generated T cells.

The clonotype originates from a female patient aged 2-9 years who had a stem cell transplant for congenital amegakaryocytic thrombocytopenia, so the T cells may come from the graft donor. Sequences were derived from PBMCs, mostly from graft donor cells, sampled 360 days after TCRalphabeta/CD19-depleted stem cell transplant.

For the CDR3, the DNA is TGCGCCAGCAGCCAAACGGCCACAGATACGCAGTATTTT. Residues: CASSQTATDTQYF. The chain couples TRBV4-1 to TRBJ2-3; the D is unclear. The CDR3 consists of 13 residues. With 2 bases removed from V and 2 bases from J, the gap between germline ends came to 5 bases. Germline CDR1 MGHRA, CDR2 YSYEKL.